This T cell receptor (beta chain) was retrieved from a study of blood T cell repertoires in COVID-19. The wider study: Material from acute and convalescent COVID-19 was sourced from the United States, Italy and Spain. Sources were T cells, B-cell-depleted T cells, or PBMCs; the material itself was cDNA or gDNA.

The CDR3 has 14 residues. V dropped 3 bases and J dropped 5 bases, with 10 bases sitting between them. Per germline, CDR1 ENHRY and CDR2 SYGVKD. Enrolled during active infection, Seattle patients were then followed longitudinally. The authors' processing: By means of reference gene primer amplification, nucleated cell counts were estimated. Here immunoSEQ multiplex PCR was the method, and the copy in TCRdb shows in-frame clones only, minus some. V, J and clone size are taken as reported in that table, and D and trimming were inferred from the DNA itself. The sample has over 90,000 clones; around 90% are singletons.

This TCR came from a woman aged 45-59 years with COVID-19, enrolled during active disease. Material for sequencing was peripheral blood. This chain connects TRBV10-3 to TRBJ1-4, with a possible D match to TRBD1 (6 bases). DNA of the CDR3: TGTGCCATCAGTGAAGGTACAGGGAATGAAAAACTGTTTTTT. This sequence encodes CAISEGTGNEKLFF.